The rows below give T cell receptor beta chains drawn from one sample of a study of T cells in Graves' hyperthyroidism and ophthalmopathy. Via MiXCR, TCRdb re-called the multiplex PCR reads, giving one row per CDR3 protein. The repertoire includes hundreds of thousands of distinct CDR3 sequences, approximately 13% of them detected once, and around 5.4% sits in the top ten. The sequenced sample was blood. The receptors here all came from a young woman with Graves' hyperthyroidism that later progressed to Graves' ophthalmopathy. Each CDR3 is given with its conserved first and last residue. Each record gives: clone size, J gene, D gene, V gene, CDR3 DNA, CDR3 protein. D genes are given only for firm matches. For some rows the clone size is stated as once, few or many, or as a class when expanded; others skip it.

size: few; J: TRBJ1-4; D: TRBD1; V: TRBV20-1; DNA: TGCAGTGCTAGGGTAGACATACCGGGACAGCTATTAACTAATGAAAAACTGTTTTTT; CDR3: CSARVDIPGQLLTNEKLFF
size: .; J: TRBJ2-2; D: .; V: TRBV29-1; DNA: TGCAGCGTAATATGGGTCACCGGGGAGCTGTTTTTT; CDR3: CSVIWVTGELFF
size: many; J: TRBJ2-2; D: .; V: TRBV25-1; DNA: TGTGCCAGCAGTGTGGGGAGATCAGGCACCGGGGAGCTGTTTTTT; CDR3: CASSVGRSGTGELFF
size: .; J: TRBJ2-7; D: TRBD2; V: TRBV7-2; DNA: TGTGCCAGCAACTCCCAAGCGGGGATCTCCTACGAGCAGTACTTC; CDR3: CASNSQAGISYEQYF
size: few; J: TRBJ2-1; D: .; V: TRBV4-2; DNA: TGTGCCAGCAGCCAAGATCTCGTAGGGCCCTACAATGAGCAGTTCTTC; CDR3: CASSQDLVGPYNEQFF
size: .; J: TRBJ1-2; D: .; V: TRBV14; DNA: TGTGCCAGCAGCCAATGGAAGGGTGACTATGTTTGGGGCTACACCTTC; CDR3: CASSQWKGDYVWGYTF
size: few; J: TRBJ2-5; D: TRBD1; V: TRBV28; DNA: TGTGCCAGCAGCCCCGGGACAGGGGGTGGGTTGGAGTACTTC; CDR3: CASSPGTGGGLEYF
size: .; J: TRBJ1-1; D: .; V: TRBV18; DNA: TGTGCCAGCTCACCTCAAATAATGACAGGCAGTAACACTGAAGCTTCCTTT; CDR3: CASSPQIMTGSNTEASF
size: many; J: TRBJ2-7; D: TRBD1; V: TRBV28; DNA: TGTGCCAGCAGTTCGGGACAGGCCGACGAGCAGTACTTC; CDR3: CASSSGQADEQYF
size: .; J: TRBJ2-1; D: TRBD2; V: TRBV6-1; DNA: TGTGCCACCACGCTGGGCGGGAGCTCCTACAATGAGCAGTCCTTC; CDR3: CATTLGGSSYNEQSF
size: many; J: TRBJ2-5; D: TRBD1; V: TRBV7-2; DNA: TGTGCCAGCAGCTTAGTAAGGGACAGGGGTGGATCAGAGACCCAGTACTTC; CDR3: CASSLVRDRGGSETQYF
size: few; J: TRBJ1-5; D: TRBD1; V: TRBV19; DNA: TGTGCCAGTAGTGGCCGACAGGGGATTGGGAATCAGCCCCAGCATTTT; CDR3: CASSGRQGIGNQPQHF
size: .; J: TRBJ2-4; D: .; V: TRBV24-1; DNA: TGTGCCACCAGTGATTTAAGTTGGGGCAGGGAAGTCAAAAACATTCAGTACTTC; CDR3: CATSDLSWGREVKNIQYF
size: few; J: TRBJ1-3; D: .; V: TRBV18; DNA: TGTGCCAGCTCACCACCTAGGGCCTCTGGAAACACCATATATTTT; CDR3: CASSPPRASGNTIYF
size: many; J: TRBJ2-7; D: TRBD1; V: TRBV28; DNA: TGTGCCAGCAGGCGGACAGGGTACGAGCAGTACTTC; CDR3: CASRRTGYEQYF
size: .; J: TRBJ2-2; D: .; V: TRBV6-2/TRBV6-3; DNA: TGTGCCAGCAGTCCCGTCCCGAACACCGGGGAGCTGTTTTTT; CDR3: CASSPVPNTGELFF
size: many; J: TRBJ2-1; D: TRBD2; V: TRBV27; DNA: TGTGCCAGCAGTTTGGTTGGGACTATCGGTGAGGATGAGCAGTTCTTC; CDR3: CASSLVGTIGEDEQFF
size: .; J: TRBJ1-5; D: .; V: TRBV7-9; DNA: TGTGCCAGCAGCTTTCCAGGTAGCAATCAGCCCCAGCATTTT; CDR3: CASSFPGSNQPQHF
size: few; J: TRBJ2-1; D: .; V: TRBV19; DNA: TGTGCCAGTAGTTGGTCCCGCTCCTACAATGAGCAGTTCTTC; CDR3: CASSWSRSYNEQFF
size: many; J: TRBJ1-3; D: .; V: TRBV6-6; DNA: TGTGCCAGCAGTTACTTCAGGGGAGGTGGAAACACCATATATTTT; CDR3: CASSYFRGGGNTIYF
size: many; J: TRBJ2-1; D: .; V: TRBV18; DNA: TGTGCCAGCTCACCACCTGCAAGACATGGGCCCTACAATGAGCAGTTCTTC; CDR3: CASSPPARHGPYNEQFF
size: many; J: TRBJ1-1; D: .; V: TRBV9; DNA: TGTGCCAGCAGCGCCGGAATAGGGCCCGAAGCTTTCTTT; CDR3: CASSAGIGPEAFF
size: few; J: TRBJ1-1; D: .; V: TRBV7-8; DNA: TGTGCCAGCAGCCGTGGCCACACTGAAGCTTTCTTT; CDR3: CASSRGHTEAFF
size: many; J: TRBJ2-7; D: TRBD2; V: TRBV28; DNA: TGTGCCAGCAGTTTAGGGGGTAGGCTAGCGGGAGTGTACGAGCAGTACTTC; CDR3: CASSLGGRLAGVYEQYF
size: .; J: TRBJ2-7; D: TRBD2; V: TRBV29-1; DNA: TGCAGCGTTGAACGTAGCGGGAGTGGAGACGAGCAGTACTTC; CDR3: CSVERSGSGDEQYF
size: many; J: TRBJ1-1; D: TRBD1; V: TRBV5-1; DNA: TGCGCCAGCAGCCGGGGACAGTTGGATACTGAAGCTTTCTTT; CDR3: CASSRGQLDTEAFF
size: many; J: TRBJ2-1; D: .; V: TRBV2; DNA: TGTGCCAGCAGTGTGGTTAGAGGGGGTTTAAGCTCCTACAATGAGCAGTTCTTC; CDR3: CASSVVRGGLSSYNEQFF
size: many; J: TRBJ1-1; D: .; V: TRBV12-5; DNA: TGTGCTAGTGGTTTACGCCCCGGGACCTTCTCGGCGGCTGAAGCTTTCTTT; CDR3: CASGLRPGTFSAAEAFF
size: few; J: TRBJ1-5; D: TRBD1; V: TRBV18; DNA: TGTGCCAGCTCACCGGACAGGGGCGTGGGACAGCCCCAGCATTTT; CDR3: CASSPDRGVGQPQHF
size: many; J: TRBJ2-2; D: .; V: TRBV5-5; DNA: TGTGCCAGCAGCATACAACTACCGAACACCGGGGAGCTGTTTTTT; CDR3: CASSIQLPNTGELFF
size: many; J: TRBJ2-2; D: TRBD2; V: TRBV12-5; DNA: TGTGCTAGTGGTTTGAGACTAGCGGGAGTCACCGGGGAGCTGTTTTTT; CDR3: CASGLRLAGVTGELFF
size: once; J: TRBJ2-1; D: .; V: TRBV13; DNA: TGTGTCAGCAGGGAGCGGACGGCGGCCGGTTTTGATGAGCAGTTCTTC; CDR3: CVSRERTAAGFDEQFF
size: many; J: TRBJ2-5; D: .; V: TRBV29-1; DNA: TGCAGCGCCCAGGGGCCTAAAGAGACCCAGTACTTC; CDR3: CSAQGPKETQYF
size: .; J: TRBJ1-2; D: .; V: TRBV18; DNA: TGTGCCAGCTCACTCAGTAATGGGGCAACTCATGGCTACACCTTC; CDR3: CASSLSNGATHGYTF
size: many; J: TRBJ2-5; D: .; V: TRBV10-3; DNA: TGTGCCATCAGTGAGCTTGGGAGCCAAGAGACCCAGTACTTC; CDR3: CAISELGSQETQYF
size: .; J: TRBJ2-7; D: TRBD2; V: TRBV30; DNA: TGTGCCTGGAACCTCCCGGGACTAGCGACTTACGAGCAGTACTTC; CDR3: CAWNLPGLATYEQYF
size: many; J: TRBJ2-3; D: .; V: TRBV5-1; DNA: TGCGCCAGCAGCCCGGGAAATAGCGCCAGCACAGATACGCAGTATTTT; CDR3: CASSPGNSASTDTQYF
size: many; J: TRBJ1-1; D: .; V: TRBV7-2; DNA: TGTGCCAGCAGCTTAGATCCGATCCCCCATGAAGCTTTCTTT; CDR3: CASSLDPIPHEAFF
size: many; J: TRBJ2-7; D: TRBD2; V: TRBV28; DNA: TGTGCCAGCAGTCTCCGGACTAGCTGGGAGCAGTACTTC; CDR3: CASSLRTSWEQYF
size: many; J: TRBJ2-2; D: .; V: TRBV2; DNA: TGTGCCAGCAGTATGACAGGCAGCACCGGGGAGCTGTTTTTT; CDR3: CASSMTGSTGELFF
size: .; J: TRBJ2-4; D: TRBD2; V: TRBV3-1; DNA: TGTGCCAGCAGCCAGGGAGGGGCGACCAAAAACATTCAGTACTTC; CDR3: CASSQGGATKNIQYF
size: few; J: TRBJ1-1; D: .; V: TRBV20-1; DNA: TGCAGTGCTAGAGATATTACTACGAACACTGAAGCTTTCTTT; CDR3: CSARDITTNTEAFF
size: many; J: TRBJ1-1; D: .; V: TRBV14; DNA: TGTGCCAGCAGCCCCCTCGAAGGGGATACTGAAGCTTTCTTT; CDR3: CASSPLEGDTEAFF
size: few; J: TRBJ2-1; D: .; V: TRBV15; DNA: TGTGCCACCTCAGGCGTGAGCTCCTACAATGAGCAGTTCTTC; CDR3: CATSGVSSYNEQFF
size: many; J: TRBJ2-2; D: .; V: TRBV19; DNA: TGTGCCAGTAGACAGAACGCCGGGGAGCTGTTTTTT; CDR3: CASRQNAGELFF
size: many; J: TRBJ2-1; D: TRBD2; V: TRBV24-1; DNA: TGTGCCACCAGTGACCCGACTGGGGGAGGGAGGGATGAGCAGTTCTTC; CDR3: CATSDPTGGGRDEQFF
size: .; J: TRBJ2-7; D: TRBD2; V: TRBV19; DNA: TGTGCCAGTAGTATGGGGGGTACGGGAGGAAAGTACGAGCAGTACTTC; CDR3: CASSMGGTGGKYEQYF
size: once; J: TRBJ2-1; D: .; V: TRBV19; DNA: TGTGCCAGTAGTATTGACAGCACCTCCTACAATGAGCAGTTCTTC; CDR3: CASSIDSTSYNEQFF
size: many; J: TRBJ2-1; D: .; V: TRBV30; DNA: TGTGCCTGGAGTGTGCCTAGCGTTTACAATGAGCAGTTCTTC; CDR3: CAWSVPSVYNEQFF
size: few; J: TRBJ2-5; D: TRBD2; V: TRBV5-4; DNA: TGTGCCAGCAGCTTGGCCGGGACAGCGGGAGGGCAAGAGACCCAGTACTTC; CDR3: CASSLAGTAGGQETQYF
size: many; J: TRBJ1-2; D: TRBD1; V: TRBV19; DNA: TGTGCTTCCTCCCAGGACAGGGGTAACTATGGCTACACCTTC; CDR3: CASSQDRGNYGYTF
size: .; J: TRBJ2-1; D: .; V: TRBV9; DNA: TGTGCCAGCAGCGCCTCAGACGGACGTGGTGAGCAGTTCTTC; CDR3: CASSASDGRGEQFF
size: many; J: TRBJ2-3; D: .; V: TRBV5-8; DNA: TGTGCCAGCAGCTTGGAGATTACGCAGTATTTT; CDR3: CASSLEITQYF
size: .; J: TRBJ2-3; D: TRBD2; V: TRBV28; DNA: TGTGCCAGCACACCTGGACTAGCGGGAGGGTGGCCAGATACGCAGTATTTT; CDR3: CASTPGLAGGWPDTQYF
size: few; J: TRBJ2-5; D: .; V: TRBV20-1; DNA: TGCAGTGCTAGCGGGAGCGGTGAGACCCAGTACTTC; CDR3: CSASGSGETQYF
size: many; J: TRBJ2-6; D: .; V: TRBV2; DNA: TGTGCCAGCAGTGAATGGGGCGGCCCTGGGGCCAACGTCCTGACTTTC; CDR3: CASSEWGGPGANVLTF
size: .; J: TRBJ1-1; D: .; V: TRBV28; DNA: TGTGCCAGCAGTTTGGTGGGGCAAGCTTTCTTT; CDR3: CASSLVGQAFF